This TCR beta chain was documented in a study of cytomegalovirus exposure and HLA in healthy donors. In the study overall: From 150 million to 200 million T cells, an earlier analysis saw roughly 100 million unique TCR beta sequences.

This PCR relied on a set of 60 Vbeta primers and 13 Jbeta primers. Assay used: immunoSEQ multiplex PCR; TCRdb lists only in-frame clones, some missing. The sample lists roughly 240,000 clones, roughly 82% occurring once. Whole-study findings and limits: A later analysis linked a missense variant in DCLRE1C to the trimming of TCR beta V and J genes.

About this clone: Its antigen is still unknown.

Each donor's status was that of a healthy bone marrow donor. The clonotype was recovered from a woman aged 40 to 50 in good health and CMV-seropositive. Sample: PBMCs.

The CDR3 DNA reads as TGTGCCAGCAGCGCCCGGACAGGGGAGACTACTGAAGCTTTCTTT. Protein: CASSARTGETTEAFF. The genes are TRBV5-6 and TRBJ1-1, with 9 nucleotides matching TRBD1. Losses at the gene ends were 4 bases for V and 5 bases for J; bases not matched to a gene: 9. Germline V gene sequence: CDR1 SGHDT, CDR2 YYEEEE. The CDR3 is 15 amino acids.